This TCR beta chain derives from a study of T cells in Graves' hyperthyroidism and ophthalmopathy. Study results and caveats: Within blood appeared most thyroid clonotypes that had expanded above 0.001.

CDR1 and CDR2 from the germline V gene are MNHNY and SVGAGI (reference sequence). V shed 0 bases and J shed 3 bases, with 5 bases lying between them. This CDR3 comprises 14 residues. As regards this clonotype: Antigen specificity is unknown.

Ophthalmopathy patients all had a Clinical Activity Score of at least 3, a NOSPECS grade of at least 4 and disease under 3 months old. Uncontrolled infections, other autoimmune diseases, pregnancy or lactation led to exclusion of patients. Based on clinical symptoms, serum thyroxine and TRAb, thyroid ultrasound and orbital computed tomography, diagnoses were reached. RNA transcripts were the template for amplifying TCR beta CDR3 regions. TCR CDR3 underwent first-round RT-PCR with the HTBI primer set. TCRdb re-called the multiplex PCR reads with MiXCR, one entry per CDR3 protein. The table lists some 340,000 distinct CDR3 sequences, approximately 13% of them singletons.

The TCR sequence derives from a woman in her thirties or forties with Graves' ophthalmopathy. Material: blood. The chain carries TRBV6-6 and TRBJ2-2; no definite D call. In DNA, the CDR3 is TGTGCCAGCAGTTACTCTGGGCACACCGGGGAGCTGTTTTTT. It encodes CASSYSGHTGELFF.